A single sample is the source of the 22 T cell receptor beta chains below, sequenced in a study of cytomegalovirus exposure and HLA in healthy donors. The PCR contained 60 Vbeta and 13 Jbeta primers. The method was immunoSEQ multiplex PCR; TCRdb's version includes in-frame clones alone and lacks a portion of them. The table includes 120,000 or so clones, roughly 75% detected once. Sequencing was done on a sample of PBMCs. These receptors originate from a man aged 25-45 years in good health and CMV-seropositive.

This sequence joins TRBV18 and TRBJ1-4, with TRBD1 matching over 7 bases. V gave up 0 bases and J gave up 5 bases; unmatched junction bases: 6. Germline V gives CDR1 KGHSH, CDR2 LQKENI. The CDR3 runs 16 residues. CDR3 sequence (DNA): TGTGCCAGCTCACCACCATCGACAGGGCTCAATGAAAAACTGTTTTTT. It codes for CASSPPSTGLNEKLFF. The whole variable domain, filled in from reference TRBV18 and TRBJ1-4, reads NAGVMQNPRHLVRRRGQEARLRCSPMKGHSHVYWYRQLPEEGLKFMVYLQKENIIDESGMPKERFSAEFPKEGPSILRIQQVVRGDSAAYFCASSPPSTGLNEKLFFGSGTQLSVL.

The chain has TRBV21-1 and TRBJ1-5; the table assigns TRBD1, which was not confirmed against the DNA. TRBV21-1 has pseudogene status. This CDR3 spans 16 amino acids. The CDR3 bases are TGTGCCAGCAGCATGGAATCCGGGACAGTCAATCAGCCCCAGCATTTT. It specifies CASSMESGTVNQPQHF.

The chain employs TRBV4-2 and TRBJ2-1; TRBD2 is a possible D gene (5 bases). CDR3 length equals 15 residues. Germline V lookup: CDR1 LGHNA, CDR2 YNFKEQ. The V end was cut by 3 bases, the J end by 5 bases, with 14 bases between. CDR3 residues: CASSQEVGMNNEQFF. CDR3 coding DNA: TGTGCCAGCAGCCAGGAGGTCGGGATGAACAATGAGCAGTTCTTC.

The chain couples TRBV19 to TRBJ2-5, with 13 bases identical to TRBD2. The CDR3 runs 21 residues. Germline V gene sequence: CDR1 LNHDA, CDR2 SQIVND (reference sequence). The V segment lost 0 bases and the J segment 1 base; nucleotides outside the gene matches: 14. Here the CDR3 reads CASSIDSPTGLAGSLQETQYF. Here the CDR3 DNA reads TGTGCCAGTAGTATAGATTCTCCGACGGGACTAGCGGGAAGCCTCCAAGAGACCCAGTACTTC.

The chain carries TRBV28 and TRBJ1-2; a weak D match, TRBD1 (6 bases). Deletions cut 6 bases from V and 7 bases from J, with 15 bases between. This CDR3 has 13 amino acids. Germline V gene data show CDR1 as MDHEN and CDR2 as SYDVKM. The CDR3 nucleotides read TGTGCCAGCAGCGCCGGGACACGGGGTGGCTACACCTTC. Translating gives CASSAGTRGGYTF.

The chain couples TRBV4-1 to TRBJ2-1; the D gene is possibly TRBD2 (6 bases). CDR3 length: 19 amino acids. V dropped 0 bases and J dropped 0 bases, with 18 bases sitting between them. Germline values: CDR1 MGHRA, CDR2 YSYEKL. In DNA form, the CDR3 reads TGCGCCAGCAGCCAAGATGGCCCCCTTCCGGGGGTCTCCTACAATGAGCAGTTCTTC. Translated: CASSQDGPLPGVSYNEQFF.

The rearrangement links TRBV11-3 to TRBJ1-1; D unresolved. CDR1 and CDR2 (germline): SGHNT, YENEEA. This CDR3 comprises 13 residues. Trimming removed 5 bases from V and 7 bases from J, with 14 bases in between. The CDR3 reads CASSRTLQGEAFF. In nucleotides, the CDR3 is TGTGCCAGCAGCAGGACTCTGCAAGGTGAAGCTTTCTTT.

V gene TRBV19 combines with J gene TRBJ2-3; TRBD1 might be the D (5 bases). CDR3 length: 14 residues. With 2 bases removed from V and 5 bases from J, the gap between germline ends came to 11 bases. Germline lookup yields CDR1 LNHDA and CDR2 SQIVND (reference sequence). DNA for the CDR3: TGTGCCAGTAGTATAAGAGCAGGGCGAGATACGCAGTATTTT. Its protein is CASSIRAGRDTQYF. Using reference TRBV19 and TRBJ2-3 for the parts outside the CDR3, the full variable domain is DGGITQSPKYLFRKEGQNVTLSCEQNLNHDAMYWYRQDPGQGLRLIYYSQIVNDFQKGDIAEGYSVSREKKESFPLTVTSAQKNPTAFYLCASSIRAGRDTQYFGPGTRLTVL.

This clone has just one count. The chain joins TRBV10-1 to TRBJ2-7; 9 nucleotides align to TRBD1. The length of the CDR3 is 19 residues. The V gene end was trimmed by 7 bases and the J gene end by 3 bases; junction bases not matched to a gene: 22. Per the germline V gene, CDR1 is WNHNN and CDR2 is SYGVQD (reference sequence). CDR3 DNA sequence: TGCGCCAGCACATTTAGACCGTACAGGGGGCTACACCCACTCTACGAGCAGTACTTC. Its translation: CASTFRPYRGLHPLYEQYF.

The V call is TRBV19, the J call TRBJ1-2; D is possibly TRBD1 (6 bases). Germline V gives CDR1 LNHDA, CDR2 SQIVND (reference sequence). V was trimmed by 4 bases and J by 0 bases, leaving 12 bases between them. The CDR3 runs 15 residues. In nucleotides, the CDR3 is TGTGCCAGTAGTAGACGACAGGCCTCTAACTATGGCTACACCTTC. This gives the protein CASSRRQASNYGYTF.

This clone is medium-sized in the sample. Other DNA sequences from this sample encode an identical CDR3 as well. CDR3 region: CASSVSGTGNTEAFF. CDR3 DNA: TGTGCCAGCAGCGTATCTGGGACAGGGAACACTGAAGCTTTCTTT. The genes are TRBV9 and TRBJ1-1; TRBD1 matches at 8 bases. This CDR3 is 15 amino acids long. CDR1 is SGDLS and CDR2 is YYNGEE in the germline V gene. Trimming at V came to 1 base and at J to 1 base, leaving 3 bases not matched to a gene.

The rearrangement links TRBV28 to TRBJ1-5, with no clear D. Trimming cost V 5 bases and J 5 bases, with 13 bases left between them. The CDR3 is 14 amino acids. The V gene's germline CDR1 is MDHEN and CDR2 SYDVKM. The CDR3 DNA reads as TGTGCCAGCAGTGAAGGGTGGGAGGATCAGCCCCAGCATTTT. This codes for CASSEGWEDQPQHF.

This chain uses TRBV9 with TRBJ2-2, with 7 nucleotides matching TRBD2. With 4 bases clipped from V and 1 base from J, the junction kept 7 bases outside the gene matches. CDR3 length equals 16 residues. CDR1 is SGDLS and CDR2 is YYNGEE in the germline V gene. CDR3 coding DNA: TGTGCCAGCAGCTACCCGGCTAGCGGGAACACCGGGGAGCTGTTTTTT. It specifies CASSYPASGNTGELFF.

The chain carries TRBV7-2 and TRBJ1-2; D gene uncertain. The CDR3 consists of 14 residues. CDR1 and CDR2 from the germline V gene are SGHTA and FQGNSA. The ends were cut back, 7 bases at V and 3 bases at J, with 15 bases in the middle. The CDR3 here is CASNVDPRDYGYTF. CDR3 DNA sequence: TGTGCCAGCAATGTGGACCCGAGGGACTATGGCTACACCTTC. Full variable domain (outside the CDR3, taken from reference TRBV7-2 and TRBJ1-2): GAGVSQSPSNKVTEKGKDVELRCDPISGHTALYWYRQSLGQGLEFLIYFQGNSAPDKSGLPSDRFSAERTGGSVSTLTIQRTQQEDSAVYLCASNVDPRDYGYTFGSGTRLTVV.

The chain combines TRBV28 with TRBJ2-7, with 8 bases fitting TRBD1. Germline trimming cut 7 bases from V and 3 bases from J; bases unmatched to any gene: 11. The CDR3 loop spans 15 amino acids. CDR1 is MDHEN, CDR2 SYDVKM, per germline. CDR3 amino acids: CASKNTGGRLYEQYF. In DNA, the CDR3 is TGTGCCAGCAAAAACACAGGGGGACGGCTCTACGAGCAGTACTTC.

The V and J genes are TRBV30 and TRBJ2-7; maybe TRBD1 (5 bases). The germline CDR1 and CDR2 sequences are GTSNPN and SVGIG (reference sequence). V gave up 2 bases and J gave up 2 bases, with 10 bases separating them. The CDR3 length is 13 residues. The CDR3 DNA follows: TGTGCCTGGAGTCGTTCAGGGACCTACGAGCAGTACTTC. Amino acids: CAWSRSGTYEQYF.

The CDR3 region is CASSSGGFNYGYTF. The CDR3 region has the DNA TGTGCCAGCTCCAGCGGAGGGTTTAACTATGGCTACACCTTC. V is TRBV7-9 and J is TRBJ1-2; no clear D gene. This CDR3 region has 14 residues. V was pared by 8 bases and J by 1 base, with 14 bases between. Germline loops: CDR1 SEHNR, CDR2 FQNEAQ (reference sequence).

V is TRBV5-1 and J is TRBJ1-1; TRBD1 agrees at 11 bases. The V gene end was trimmed by 4 bases and the J gene end by 5 bases; junction bases not matched to a gene: 7. Germline lookup yields CDR1 SGHRS and CDR2 YFSETQ. The CDR3 is 15 residues long. The CDR3 loop reads CASSVGQGVGTEAFF. Written as DNA, the CDR3 is TGCGCCAGCAGCGTGGGACAGGGGGTAGGTACTGAAGCTTTCTTT.

V is TRBV11-3 and J is TRBJ2-1; TRBD2 aligns across 10 bases. The V gene's germline CDR1 is SGHNT and CDR2 YENEEA. The CDR3 totals 18 residues. Trimming took 0 bases from V and 0 from J; bases not matched to a gene: 5. The CDR3 DNA reads TGTGCCAGCAGCTTAGAGGGGGCTAGCGGGGGCTCCTACAATGAGCAGTTCTTC. It translates to CASSLEGASGGSYNEQFF.

This chain joins TRBV19 and TRBJ2-7, with a possible D match to TRBD2 (5 bases). Trimming cost V 1 base and J 0 bases, with 10 bases left between them. Germline lookup yields CDR1 LNHDA and CDR2 SQIVND (reference sequence). There are 15 residues in the CDR3. The CDR3 here is CASSIGEGGSYEQYF. Here the CDR3 DNA reads TGTGCCAGTAGTATAGGTGAGGGCGGCTCCTACGAGCAGTACTTC.

The chain uses TRBV10-3 and TRBJ1-5; TRBD1 matches 10 bases. The CDR3 spans 14 residues. The trim removed 11 bases at V and 4 bases at J, leaving 8 bases unmatched. Germline V gene lookup returns CDR1 ENHRY and CDR2 SYGVKD. The CDR3: CASSGDRGNQPQHF. CDR3 nucleotide sequence: TGTGCCTCGTCTGGGGACAGGGGAAATCAGCCCCAGCATTTT.

This rearrangement joins TRBV5-4 to TRBJ1-2; the match to TRBD1 covers 8 bases. Germline assignment: CDR1 SGHNT and CDR2 YYREEE (reference sequence). This CDR3 has 16 residues. V lost 0 bases to trimming and J lost 0 bases; unmatched junction nucleotides: 4. The CDR3 loop is CASSLGQGYTNYGYTF. The CDR3 coding sequence is TGTGCCAGCAGCTTGGGACAGGGGTACACTAACTATGGCTACACCTTC.